What follows are 2 T cell receptor beta chains derived from one specimen sequenced in a study of OX40 agonist ivuxolimab in advanced cancers. The method was immunoSEQ multiplex PCR; TCRdb's version includes in-frame clones alone and lacks a portion of them. The sample has some 150,000 clones, about 92% seen once. The material sequenced was CD4+ or CD8+ T cells sorted from blood, taken in a trial of the OX40 agonist ivuxolimab. The origin of the receptors is an adult with an advanced solid tumor such as melanoma, head and neck, liver or kidney cancer.

The chain employs TRBV11-2 and TRBJ2-2; no reliable D call. V gave up 6 bases and J gave up 1 base, with 18 bases separating them. Germline CDR1 and CDR2: SGHAT and FQNNGV. CDR3 length equals 17 residues. The CDR3 bases are TGTGCCAGCAGGCGCCCGTCGAGGTCATTGAACACCGGGGAGCTGTTTTTT. Translating gives CASRRPSRSLNTGELFF.

The chain has TRBV2 and TRBJ2-3; 7 bases align to TRBD1. The CDR3 length is 13 residues. V lost 7 bases to trimming and J lost 3 bases; unmatched junction nucleotides: 4. Germline V gene data show CDR1 as SNHLY and CDR2 as FYNNEI. CDR3 amino acids: CASKGQLTDTQYF. CDR3 nucleotide sequence: TGTGCCAGCAAGGGACAGCTAACAGATACGCAGTATTTT.